This TCR beta chain was sequenced in a study of PD-1 blockade in mismatch repair-deficient tumors. Notes on the study in general: After pembrolizumab, tumor-resident clones rose rapidly, then generally contracted before radiologic responses.

The data were produced by immunoSEQ multiplex PCR, yet TCRdb's version contains in-frame clones alone and is incomplete. The sample contains more than 85,000 clones, over 65% of which appear only once. As regards this clone: The antigen remains undetermined.

V dropped 3 bases and J dropped 4 bases, with 13 bases sitting between them. Germline assignment: CDR1 SGHTA and CDR2 FQGTGA. This CDR3 contains 14 residues. The chain joins TRBV7-3 to TRBJ2-7; D is ambiguous. This TCR came from an adult with mismatch repair-deficient cancer. Sequences were derived from peripheral blood, sampled about eight months after starting pembrolizumab. The CDR3 region is CASSLSTESYEQYF. The CDR3 nucleotides read TGTGCCAGCAGCTTGTCGACGGAGTCGTACGAGCAGTACTTC.